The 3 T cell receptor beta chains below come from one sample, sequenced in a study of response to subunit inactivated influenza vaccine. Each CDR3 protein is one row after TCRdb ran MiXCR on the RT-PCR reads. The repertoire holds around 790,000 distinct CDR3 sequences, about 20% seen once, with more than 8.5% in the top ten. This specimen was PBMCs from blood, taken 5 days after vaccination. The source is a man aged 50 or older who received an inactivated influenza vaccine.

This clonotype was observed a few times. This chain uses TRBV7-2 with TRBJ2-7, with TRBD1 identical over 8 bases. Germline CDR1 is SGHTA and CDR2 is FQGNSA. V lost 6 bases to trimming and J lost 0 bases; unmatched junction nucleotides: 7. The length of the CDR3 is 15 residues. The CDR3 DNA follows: TGTGCCAGCAGGGAACGGACAGGGACCTCCTACGAGCAGTACTTC. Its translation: CASRERTGTSYEQYF.

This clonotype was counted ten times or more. The CDR3 nucleotides read TGCAGCGTTACGTTGGGGCTGGAGGGTTCACCCCTCCACTTT. This codes for CSVTLGLEGSPLHF. This chain uses TRBV29-1 with TRBJ1-6; weak D call: TRBD1 (5 bases). V lost 5 bases to trimming and J lost 9 bases, with 17 bases between them. Germline assignment: CDR1 SQVTM and CDR2 ANQGSEA. The CDR3 is 14 amino acids.

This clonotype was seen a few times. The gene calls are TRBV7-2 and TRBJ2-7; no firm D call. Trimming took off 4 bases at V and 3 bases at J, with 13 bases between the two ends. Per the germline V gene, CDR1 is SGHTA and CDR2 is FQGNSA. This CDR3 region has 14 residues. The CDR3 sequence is CASSSRALFYEQYF. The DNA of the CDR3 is TGTGCCAGCAGCTCACGAGCGCTCTTCTACGAGCAGTACTTC.